This TCR beta chain was recovered during a study of spatial heterogeneity in lung cancer. The study's findings and limits: Ubiquitous expanded tumor TCRs appeared in blood more at resection than follow-up.

This clonotype has a count of ten or more. Its antigen is not identified. Time point noted: sample taken at primary tumor resection. The 60 to 80 donors had untreated early-stage non-small cell lung cancer. Unsorted whole RNA of tumor, nontumor lung or frozen PBMC was sequenced. TCRdb redid the calling of the 5' RACE reads with MiXCR, one entry per CDR3 protein. The table includes about 40,000 distinct CDR3 sequences, roughly 5.4% detected once. The CDR3 is made up of 15 amino acids. The V gene's germline CDR1 is LGHNA and CDR2 YSLEER. Trimming took 3 bases from V and 2 from J, leaving 8 bases between them.

The source was PBMCs, collected at surgery. V usage is TRBV4-3 and J usage is TRBJ1-6, with D uncertain. The TCR originated in a female donor with early-stage non-small cell lung cancer. CDR3 coding DNA: TGCGCCAGCAGCCAGGGAAGTGCCTATAATTCACCCCTCCACTTT. This translates into CASSQGSAYNSPLHF.